This paragraph covers one T cell receptor beta chain sequence. How the authors handled the data: It was from reference gene primer amplification that nucleated cell counts were estimated. The data were produced by immunoSEQ multiplex PCR, yet TCRdb's version contains in-frame clones alone and is incomplete. That table supplies the V and J calls and clone size; D and trimming were determined from the DNA. The repertoire holds about 200,000 clones, roughly nine tenths seen once, with roughly 2% in the top ten. This specimen belongs to a study of blood T cell repertoires in COVID-19. About the study: The study drew acute and convalescent COVID-19 samples from the United States, Italy and Spain. The analysed material was cDNA or gDNA that came from T cells, B-cell-depleted T cells, or PBMCs.

The germline V gene encodes CDR1 SGHTS and CDR2 YDEGEE. The CDR3 consists of 14 residues. Trimming took 4 bases from V and 1 from J; bases not matched to a gene: 4. The chain uses TRBV5-8 and TRBJ1-1; 7 positions agree with TRBD1. The sequencing input was peripheral blood. The TCR was taken from a man between 35 and 55 years old with active or convalescent COVID-19. The chain's CDR3 is CASSPGTANTEAFF. Written as DNA, the CDR3 is TGTGCCAGCAGCCCCGGGACAGCGAACACTGAAGCTTTCTTT.